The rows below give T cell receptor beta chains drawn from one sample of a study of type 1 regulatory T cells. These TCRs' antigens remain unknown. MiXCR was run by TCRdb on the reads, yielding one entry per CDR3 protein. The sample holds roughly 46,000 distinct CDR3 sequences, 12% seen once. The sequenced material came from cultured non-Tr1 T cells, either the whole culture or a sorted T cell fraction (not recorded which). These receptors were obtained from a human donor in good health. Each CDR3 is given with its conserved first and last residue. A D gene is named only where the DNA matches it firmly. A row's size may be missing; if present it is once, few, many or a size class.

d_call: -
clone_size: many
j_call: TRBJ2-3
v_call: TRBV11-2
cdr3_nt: TGTGCCAGCAGCTCCGAAAGCCATACGCAGTATTTT
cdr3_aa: CASSSESHTQYF

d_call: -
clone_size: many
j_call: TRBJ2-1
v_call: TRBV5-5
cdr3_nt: TGTGCCAGCAGCTTGGGAGAAGCATACAATGAGCAGTTCTTC
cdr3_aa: CASSLGEAYNEQFF

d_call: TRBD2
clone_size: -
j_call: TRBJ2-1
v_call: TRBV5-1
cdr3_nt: TGCGCCAGCGCCTTTGTAGCGGGAGGTTACAATGAGCAGTTCTTC
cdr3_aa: CASAFVAGGYNEQFF

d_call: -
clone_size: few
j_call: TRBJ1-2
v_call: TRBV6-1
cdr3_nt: TGTGCCAGCAGATTCCCTAGGACACCAGCTAACTATGGCTACACCTTC
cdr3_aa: CASRFPRTPANYGYTF

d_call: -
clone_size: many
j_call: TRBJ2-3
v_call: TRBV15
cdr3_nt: TGTGCCACCAGCAGTGGAGGACCTAGGGGCTACACAGATACGCAGTATTTT
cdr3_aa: CATSSGGPRGYTDTQYF

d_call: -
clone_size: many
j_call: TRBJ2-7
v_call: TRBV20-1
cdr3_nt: TGCAGTGCCCCACGGGCCTATAGGTCCTACGAGCAGTACTTC
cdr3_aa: CSAPRAYRSYEQYF

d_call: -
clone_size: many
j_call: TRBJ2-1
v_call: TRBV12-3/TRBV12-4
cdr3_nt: TGTGCCAGCTTCGACCGCTACAATGAGCAGTTCTTC
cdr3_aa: CASFDRYNEQFF

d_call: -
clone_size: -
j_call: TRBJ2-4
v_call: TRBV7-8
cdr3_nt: TGTGCCAGCAGCTTAGGGGCCCAGGGCATTCAGTACTTC
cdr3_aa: CASSLGAQGIQYF

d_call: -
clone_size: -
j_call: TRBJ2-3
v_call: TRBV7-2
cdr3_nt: TGTGCCAGCAGCCCGACTAGTCTAACCACAGATACGCAGTATTTT
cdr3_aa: CASSPTSLTTDTQYF

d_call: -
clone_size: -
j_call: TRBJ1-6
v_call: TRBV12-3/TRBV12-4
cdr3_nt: TGTGCCAGCAGTTTAGAACACCCGAATTCACCCCTCCACTTT
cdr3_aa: CASSLEHPNSPLHF

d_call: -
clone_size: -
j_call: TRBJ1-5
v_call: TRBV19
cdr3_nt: TGTGCCAGTAGTTCTCTCGGACAGTTAAATCAGCCCCAGCATTTT
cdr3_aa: CASSSLGQLNQPQHF

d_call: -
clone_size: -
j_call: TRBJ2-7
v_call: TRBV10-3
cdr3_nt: TGTGCCATCAGGCAACATGGAGAGCAGTACTTC
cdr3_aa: CAIRQHGEQYF

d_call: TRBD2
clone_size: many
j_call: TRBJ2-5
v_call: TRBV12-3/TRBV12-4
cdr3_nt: TGTGCCAGCAGTTTGAGTAGCGGGAGGGAGACCCAGTACTTC
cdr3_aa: CASSLSSGRETQYF

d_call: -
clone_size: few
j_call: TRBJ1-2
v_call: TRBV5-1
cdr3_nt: TGCGCCAGCAGCCCGAGGACAGATGGCTATGGCTACACCTTC
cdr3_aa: CASSPRTDGYGYTF

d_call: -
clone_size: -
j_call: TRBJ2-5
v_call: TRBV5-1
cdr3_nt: TGCGCCAGCAGCTCCAGCAACGGGGAGACCCAGTACTTC
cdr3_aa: CASSSSNGETQYF

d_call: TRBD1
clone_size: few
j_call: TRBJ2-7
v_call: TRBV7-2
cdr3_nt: TGTGCCAGCAGCTTAGCATGGGGCAGGGGGTACGAGCAGTACTTC
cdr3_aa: CASSLAWGRGYEQYF

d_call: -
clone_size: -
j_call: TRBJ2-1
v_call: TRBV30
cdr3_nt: TGTGCCTGGAGCCCTCTATTCGGCGGCAATGAGCAGTTCTTC
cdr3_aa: CAWSPLFGGNEQFF

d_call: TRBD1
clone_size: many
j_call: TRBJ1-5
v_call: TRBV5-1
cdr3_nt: TGCGCCAGCAGCCTGGACAGGGGAGGCCAGCCCCAGCATTTT
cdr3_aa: CASSLDRGGQPQHF

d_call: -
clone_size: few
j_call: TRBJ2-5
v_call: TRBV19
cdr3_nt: TGTGCCAGTAGTATGAACAGGCAAGAGACCCAGTACTTC
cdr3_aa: CASSMNRQETQYF

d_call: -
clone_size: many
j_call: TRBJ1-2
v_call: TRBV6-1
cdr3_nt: TGTGCCAGCAGTGAAGATTGGCCAGGGATTGGCTACACCTTC
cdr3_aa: CASSEDWPGIGYTF

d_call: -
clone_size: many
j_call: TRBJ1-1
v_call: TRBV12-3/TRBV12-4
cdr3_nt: TGTGCCAGCAGTTTAAACCAGAACACTGAAGCTTTCTTT
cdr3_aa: CASSLNQNTEAFF

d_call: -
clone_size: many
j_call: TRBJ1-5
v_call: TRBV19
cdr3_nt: TGTGCCACCGCGGACAGACGGCTACATCAGCCCCAGCATTTT
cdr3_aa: CATADRRLHQPQHF

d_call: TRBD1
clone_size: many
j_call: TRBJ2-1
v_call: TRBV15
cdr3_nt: TGTGCCACCAGCACAGGGGGCGCGAAGAATGAGCAGTTCTTC
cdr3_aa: CATSTGGAKNEQFF

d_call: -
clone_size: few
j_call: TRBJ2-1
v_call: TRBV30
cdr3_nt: TGTGCCTGGAGTGGTCCGGTAACCTACAATGAGCAGTTCTTC
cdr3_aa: CAWSGPVTYNEQFF

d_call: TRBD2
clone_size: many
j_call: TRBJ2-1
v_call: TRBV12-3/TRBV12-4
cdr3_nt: TGTGCCAGCAGTTTGGGACTAGCGGCCAATGAGCAGTTCTTC
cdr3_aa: CASSLGLAANEQFF

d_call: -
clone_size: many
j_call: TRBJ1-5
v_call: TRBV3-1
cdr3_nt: TGTGCCAGCAGCCAAGCAGGGTTGGGCAATCAGCCCCAGCATTTT
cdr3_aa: CASSQAGLGNQPQHF

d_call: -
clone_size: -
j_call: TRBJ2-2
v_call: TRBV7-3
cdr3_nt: TGTGCCAGCAGTCCCGTCCGGAACACCGGGGAGCTGTTTTTT
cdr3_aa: CASSPVRNTGELFF

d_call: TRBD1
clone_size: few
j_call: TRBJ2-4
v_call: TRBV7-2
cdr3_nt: TGTGCCAGCAGCTTAACGGGACAGGGTATTCAGTACTTC
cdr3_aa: CASSLTGQGIQYF

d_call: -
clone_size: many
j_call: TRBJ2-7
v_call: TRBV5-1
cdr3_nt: TGCGCCAGCAGCCCCCGAGGATCGTCCTACGAGCAGTACTTC
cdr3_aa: CASSPRGSSYEQYF

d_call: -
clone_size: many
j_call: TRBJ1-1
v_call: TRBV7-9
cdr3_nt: TGTGCCAGCAGCCGCCTCGAGGGAGAAGCTTTCTTT
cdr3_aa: CASSRLEGEAFF

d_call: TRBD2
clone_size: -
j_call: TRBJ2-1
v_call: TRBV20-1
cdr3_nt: TGCAGTGCTAGTCTAGCGGGACGGGACAATGAGCAGTTCTTC
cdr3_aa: CSASLAGRDNEQFF

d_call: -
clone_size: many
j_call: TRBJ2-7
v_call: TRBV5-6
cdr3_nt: TGTGCCAGCAGCAGCTCCCGGGTCTTCTACGAGCAGTACTTC
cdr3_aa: CASSSSRVFYEQYF

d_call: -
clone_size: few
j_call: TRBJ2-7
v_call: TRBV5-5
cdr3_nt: TGTGCCAGCAGCCCCGTACTAGGAGAGCAGTACTTC
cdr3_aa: CASSPVLGEQYF

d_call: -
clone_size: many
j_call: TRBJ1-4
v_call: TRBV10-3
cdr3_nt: TGTGCCATCAGTGAGTCAAGGGGCGCTTCTGAAAAACTGTTTTTT
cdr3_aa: CAISESRGASEKLFF

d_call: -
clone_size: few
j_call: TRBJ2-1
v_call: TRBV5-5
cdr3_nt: TGTGCCAGCAGCCCCAAAGATGCGTACCTCAATGAGCAGTTCTTC
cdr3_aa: CASSPKDAYLNEQFF

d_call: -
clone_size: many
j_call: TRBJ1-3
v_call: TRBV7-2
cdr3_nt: TGTGCCAGCAGCTCACGGACGTCAAACTCTGGAAACACCATATATTTT
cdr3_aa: CASSSRTSNSGNTIYF

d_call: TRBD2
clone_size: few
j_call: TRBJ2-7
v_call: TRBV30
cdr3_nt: TGTGCCTGGAGCCCTGGGTGGCGGGAGGTATACGAGCAGTACTTC
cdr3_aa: CAWSPGWREVYEQYF

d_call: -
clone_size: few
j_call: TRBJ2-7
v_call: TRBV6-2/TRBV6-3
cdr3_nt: TGTGCCAGCATGTCCTCTCCCGAGTTGTTTCACGAGCAGTACTTC
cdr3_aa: CASMSSPELFHEQYF

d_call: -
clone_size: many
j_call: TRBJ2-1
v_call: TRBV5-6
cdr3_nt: TGTGCCAGCAGCCCCCCGGAACGTAGGGGATACAATGAGCAGTTCTTC
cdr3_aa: CASSPPERRGYNEQFF

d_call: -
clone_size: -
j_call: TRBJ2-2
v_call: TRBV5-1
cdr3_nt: TGCGCCAGCGGAGGAGTCCAGGAAATCCACGGGGAGCTGTTTTTT
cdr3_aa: CASGGVQEIHGELFF

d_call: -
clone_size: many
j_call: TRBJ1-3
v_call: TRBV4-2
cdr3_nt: TGTGCCAGCACTTTGGGAGCCTCTGGAAACACCATATATTTT
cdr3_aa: CASTLGASGNTIYF

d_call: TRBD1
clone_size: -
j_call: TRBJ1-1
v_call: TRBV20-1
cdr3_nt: TGCAGTGCTAGGCTGACAGGGAGGGACACTGAAGCTTTCTTT
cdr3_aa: CSARLTGRDTEAFF

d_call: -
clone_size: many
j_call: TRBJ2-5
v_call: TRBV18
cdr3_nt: TGTGCCAGCTCACCTGAGGTGTTACTCCAAGAGACCCAGTACTTC
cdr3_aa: CASSPEVLLQETQYF

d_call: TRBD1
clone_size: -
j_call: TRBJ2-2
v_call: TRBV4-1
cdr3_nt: TGCGCCAGCACTATCGGGACAGGGGGGAATTCGGGGGAGCTGTTTTTT
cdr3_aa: CASTIGTGGNSGELFF

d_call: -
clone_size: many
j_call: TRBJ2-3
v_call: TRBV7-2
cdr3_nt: TGTGCCAGCAGTCCAGAGTGGGCAGATACGCAGTATTTT
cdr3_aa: CASSPEWADTQYF

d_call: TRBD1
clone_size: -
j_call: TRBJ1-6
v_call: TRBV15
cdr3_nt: TGTGCCACCAGGGGACAGGGGGTATCACCCCTCCACTTT
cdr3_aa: CATRGQGVSPLHF

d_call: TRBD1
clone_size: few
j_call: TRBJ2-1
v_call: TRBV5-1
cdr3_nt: TGCGCCAGCAGGGAACAGGGGGGCAATGAGCAGTTCTTC
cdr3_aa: CASREQGGNEQFF

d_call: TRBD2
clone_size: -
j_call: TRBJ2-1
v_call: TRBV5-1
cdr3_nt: TGCGCCAGCAGCATGACTAGCGGGATTACGAATGGGCAGTTCTTC
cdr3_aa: CASSMTSGITNGQFF

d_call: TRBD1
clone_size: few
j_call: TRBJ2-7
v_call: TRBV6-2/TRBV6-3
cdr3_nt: TGTGCCAGCAGTGGGACAGGGCCCTACGAGCAGTACTTC
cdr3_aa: CASSGTGPYEQYF

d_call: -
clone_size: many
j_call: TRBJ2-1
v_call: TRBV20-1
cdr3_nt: TGCAGTGCAAAGCTAGTTCAGGATGAGCAGTTCTTC
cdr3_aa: CSAKLVQDEQFF

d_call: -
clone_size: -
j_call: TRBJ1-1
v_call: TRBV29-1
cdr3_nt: TGCAGCGTTGAGGCGGGGATGAACACTGAAGCTTTCTTT
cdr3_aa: CSVEAGMNTEAFF

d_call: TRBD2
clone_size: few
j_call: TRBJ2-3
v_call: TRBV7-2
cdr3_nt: TGTGCCAGCAGCCCCGGAGGGCTAGCGGGGGCAGATACGCAGTATTTT
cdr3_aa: CASSPGGLAGADTQYF

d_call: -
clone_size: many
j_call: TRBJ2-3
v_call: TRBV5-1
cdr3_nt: TGTGCCAGCAGCTTGTACGACACAGATACGCAGTATTTT
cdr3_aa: CASSLYDTDTQYF

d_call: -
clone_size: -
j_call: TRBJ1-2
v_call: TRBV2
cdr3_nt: TGTGCCAGCCTACAGGGCGACTATGGCTACACCTTC
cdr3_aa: CASLQGDYGYTF

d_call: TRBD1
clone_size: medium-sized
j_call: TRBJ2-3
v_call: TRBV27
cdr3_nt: TGTGCCAGCAGTTCACCATCCCGCAGGGGGCGAGGAACAGATACGCAGTATTTT
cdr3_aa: CASSSPSRRGRGTDTQYF

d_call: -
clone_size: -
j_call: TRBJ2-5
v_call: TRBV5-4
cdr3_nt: TGTGCCAGCAGCTTGGGAGGAGGGAGGCCACAAGAGACCCAGTACTTC
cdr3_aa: CASSLGGGRPQETQYF

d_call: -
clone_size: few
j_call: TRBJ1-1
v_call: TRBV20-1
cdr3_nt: TGCAGTGCCGTTGACAGGAACGTTGAAGCTTTCTTT
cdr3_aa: CSAVDRNVEAFF

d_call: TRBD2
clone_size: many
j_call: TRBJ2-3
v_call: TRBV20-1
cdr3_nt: TGCAGTGCTAGAGATGAGCTAGCGGGAGATACGCAGTATTTT
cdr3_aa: CSARDELAGDTQYF

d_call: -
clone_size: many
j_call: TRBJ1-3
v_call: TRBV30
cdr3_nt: TGTGCCTGGACCAGCTCTGGAAACACCATATATTTT
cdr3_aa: CAWTSSGNTIYF

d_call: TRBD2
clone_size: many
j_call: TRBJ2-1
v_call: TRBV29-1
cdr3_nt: TGCAGCGGACTGGGGACTAGCGACTACAATGAGCAGTTCTTC
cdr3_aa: CSGLGTSDYNEQFF